This TCR beta chain was obtained from a study of blood T cell repertoires in COVID-19. Turning to the study itself: T cells, B-cell-depleted T cells, or PBMCs provided the cDNA or gDNA that served as material.

V gave up 2 bases and J gave up 0 bases; unmatched junction bases: 6. Germline V lookup: CDR1 SGDLS, CDR2 YYNGEE. The CDR3 consists of 17 residues. Libraries were prepared by immunoSEQ multiplex PCR; TCRdb keeps only in-frame clonotypes and omits some of them. Among 25,000 or so clones listed, around 84% were seen once. The sequencing input was peripheral blood. The rearrangement links TRBV9 to TRBJ2-2, with 8 bases lining up with TRBD2. The sequence was collected from a woman aged 80 or over with acute or convalescent COVID-19. The CDR3 nucleotides are TGTGCCAGCAGCGTGGTTTTCGGGGGGGCGAACACCGGGGAGCTGTTTTTT. Protein: CASSVVFGGANTGELFF.